A single sample gave rise to the 5 T cell receptor beta chains below, sequenced in a study of cytomegalovirus exposure and HLA in healthy donors. Profiled with immunoSEQ multiplex PCR; TCRdb holds only in-frame clones, not every one. In the table there are roughly 260,000 clones, around 91% of which are singletons. The specimen sequenced was PBMCs. These receptors all stem from a woman aged 18-29 years in good health and CMV-seronegative.

The chain is built from TRBV14 and TRBJ1-1; TRBD1 matches 8 bases. The CDR3 contains 15 residues. Losses at the gene ends were 1 base for V and 6 bases for J; bases not matched to a gene: 7. In germline, CDR1 is SGHDN, CDR2 FVKESK. CDR3 region: CASSQGDRPPPEAFF. The CDR3 nucleotides are TGTGCCAGCAGCCAAGGGGACAGGCCTCCGCCTGAAGCTTTCTTT.

The chain uses TRBV6-1 and TRBJ1-1; 8 bases align to TRBD1. The CDR3 sequence is 14 residues long. The ends lost 5 bases at V and 6 bases at J; junction bases unmatched: 8. CDR1 is MNHNS, CDR2 SASEGT, per germline. The CDR3: CASSRGTGGSEAFF. The CDR3 DNA reads as TGTGCCAGCAGTAGAGGGACAGGAGGGTCTGAAGCTTTCTTT.

V is TRBV5-1 and J is TRBJ2-5; tentative D call: TRBD2 (6 bases). V was pared by 0 bases and J by 2 bases, with 17 bases between. The length of the CDR3 is 17 residues. Germline lookup yields CDR1 SGHRS and CDR2 YFSETQ. The CDR3 protein is CASSLADGRRIQETQYF. As DNA, the CDR3 is TGCGCCAGCAGCTTGGCCGATGGGAGGCGAATTCAAGAGACCCAGTACTTC.

V and J are TRBV5-1 and TRBJ1-5; D unclear. V was trimmed by 1 base and J by 0 bases, leaving 11 bases between them. CDR3 length equals 16 residues. Germline CDR1 SGHRS, CDR2 YFSETQ. The CDR3 DNA reads as TGCGCCAGCAGCTTGTATCCTGTTAATAGCAATCAGCCCCAGCATTTT. As protein: CASSLYPVNSNQPQHF.

The CDR3 here is CASSLAGQSNQPQHF. The CDR3 DNA reads as TGTGCCAGCAGCTTAGCGGGACAAAGCAATCAGCCCCAGCATTTT. The gene calls are TRBV11-2 and TRBJ1-5; possible D gene TRBD1, 6 bases. From germline, CDR1 is SGHAT and CDR2 FQNNGV. CDR3 size: 15 residues. Trimming pared 1 base from V and 1 base from J, leaving 8 bases between.